This TCR beta chain originates from a study of vaccination and CD4 T cells after COVID-19 (dated by TCRdb to 2021 to 2024). For context, the study as a whole: SARS-CoV-2 positivity had been established in the convalescent patients by nasal swab PCR, and mild disease was recorded in roughly 10 of these patients and severe disease in one. Post-COVID blood samples were collected from convalescent patients a median of around 100 days after diagnosis, with a range of about 30 to 170 days. Control cultures received a CEFX viral epitope pool as the positive control, an HIV-1 Nef peptide pool as the negative control, or no peptide. Participants received two doses of either the Pfizer-BioNTech BNT162b2 vaccine (n=8) or the Moderna mRNA-1273 vaccine (n=2). The convalescent cohort comprised six males and four females, including two Hispanic individuals, seven Caucasians, two Asians and one multiracial person. The spike-specific CD4+ TCR repertoire was compared before and after mRNA vaccination in ten to eleven COVID-19 convalescent patients and several infection-naive healthy vaccine recipients. Post-vaccine blood samples were collected a median of approximately 77 days after the second vaccine dose, ranging from roughly 13 to 250 days. The cultures were stimulated with overlapping spike peptide pools from SARS-CoV-2 and from the common cold coronaviruses HCoV-NL63, HCoV-OC43 and HCoV-229E.

Libraries were made using PCR. TCR sequencing of DNA from cultured CD4+ T cells used the Oncomine TCR Beta short-read assay at the Johns Hopkins FTIC core. The QIAamp micro DNA kit was used to extract genomic DNA from the cultured CD4+ T cells. The Oncomine TCR Beta libraries from cultured CD4+ T cells were pooled using unique dual indexes and then sequenced on an Illumina iSeq 100. In the paper's pipeline: Non-productive sequences were removed, and CDR3s not starting with C, not ending with F or W, or shorter than 7 amino acids were discarded. Antigen-specific clonotypes were identified with the MANAFEST web application by comparing peptide-stimulated wells with reference and other culture wells. An FDR below 0.05, an odds ratio above 5, and a productive frequency above 0.1% in at least two of three replicate wells were required for clones to be considered positive. Cross-reactive clonotypes were defined as significantly expanded in both SARS-CoV-2 spike wells and at least one common cold coronavirus spike condition. CDR3 homology was assessed with Levenshtein distances (stringdist) and unrooted phylogenetic trees (ape) in R version 3.6.1. TCRdb applied fastp at Q25 and MiXCR to the public reads, then kept only in-frame beta chains. Under each unique CDR3 protein, matching rows form one entry showing the most common genes and DNA. TCRdb assigned the V and J calls; the authors' analysis was not used. For this sample the table gives approximately 17,000 distinct CDR3 sequences, of which roughly 43% were detected only once. Approximately 7% of the sample comes from the top ten.

Taken from the germline V gene, the CDR1 and CDR2 loops are KGHDR and SFDVKD. Measured from the cysteine to the phenylalanine, the CDR3 is 16 residues long. Only the CDR3 portion is preserved as DNA: 48 bases, with reading frame beginning at the first base. Relative to germline, V is 4 bases shorter and J is 3 bases shorter, with 16 bases between their ends. The label giving this sample's treatment or condition can be read as: approximately nine-day PBMC culture with coronavirus spike peptide pools or control peptides (ViraFEST assay). To expand antigen-specific T cells with peptide pools and then pick out the expanded clonotypes through TCR sequencing, the study relied on the ViraFEST assay. The convalescent patients' positive SARS-CoV-2 PCR tests fell between March and December 2020, which was before the Alpha, Beta and Delta variants emerged in the United States. PBMCs were cultured at around 2.2 million per well in IMDM supplemented with roughly 5% human AB serum and 9 to 10 IU/ml IL-2, with approximately 9.5 ug/ml peptide pools added. Half of the culture medium was replaced with fresh IL-2-containing medium on days 3 and 7. After 9 to 10 days of culture, CD4+ T cells were isolated by negative selection using the EasySep CD4+ T cell isolation kit. PBMCs were separated from whole blood using Ficoll-Paque Plus gradient centrifugation and then either used fresh or cryopreserved at -140C. Triplicate wells were generally used for each culture condition.

This clonotype was observed a few times. This clone's antigen is unknown. No much larger clone exists at a distance of one base, and base qualities are not known. Study-wide findings and limitations: Among the post-vaccine SARS-CoV-2-reactive clones in convalescent patients, a median roughly 85% showed up only after vaccination, which suggests vaccine-specific priming. The median count of SARS-CoV-2-reactive clonotypes went up from 20 to 25 after infection to a few dozen after vaccination, although the change was not significant. Relatively few convalescent patients were included in the study, and early timepoints after natural infection were not analyzed. Of the vaccine-specific clones found in convalescent patients, nearly all (304 of 307) were mono-reactive for SARS-CoV-2 spike instead of being cross-reactive with common cold coronaviruses.

Sequenced here: CD4+ T cells from blood, cultured in vitro, sampled after SARS-CoV-2 vaccination. The chain is made from TRBV24-1 and TRBJ2-3; TRBD1 could be the D gene, as 6 bases match. This TCR was sampled from a human donor who had recovered from COVID-19. Read as DNA, the sequence is TGTGCCACCAGTGACCCCCGGGACATACTTACAGATACGCAGTATTTT. Translated, it reads CATSDPRDILTDTQYF.